The rows below give T cell receptor beta chains drawn from one sample of a study of shared clonotypes between healthy human individuals. Measured with immunoSEQ multiplex PCR; TCRdb has only the in-frame clones, and not every one. The sample includes over a million clones, around 98% of them seen just once. The material sequenced was naive CD4+ T cells sorted from blood. These receptor sequences come from a man aged 30-40 years in good health. Both conserved end residues are part of each CDR3.

j_call	v_call	cdr3_aa
TRBJ2-1	TRBV13	CASSLVGQYNEQFF
TRBJ2-3	TRBV5-1	CASSPDRGARTDTQYF
TRBJ2-3	TRBV19	CASSIGTGQGTDTQYF
TRBJ1-5	TRBV15	CATSGTALVGQPQHF
TRBJ1-5	TRBV6-1	CASNRQSNQPQHF
TRBJ2-2	TRBV18	CASSPGQPNTGELFF
TRBJ2-1	TRBV9	CASSVQLAHEQFF
TRBJ1-5	TRBV5-1	CASSLEGALNQPQHF
TRBJ2-3	TRBV4-3	CASSQDPGTDTSTDTQYF
TRBJ2-1	TRBV9	CASTLAGGHRGDEQFF
TRBJ2-6	TRBV7-2	CASSPGPSSGANVLTF
TRBJ2-7	TRBV7-9	CASSAGIPYEQYF
TRBJ1-5	TRBV30	CAWSAGTGVNQPQHF
TRBJ1-3	TRBV12-2	CASRLDGDFGELSGNTIYF
TRBJ2-7	TRBV7-8	CASSSLGGGNSYEQYF
TRBJ2-1	TRBV7-3	CASSFEAPGSSYNEQFF
TRBJ2-1	TRBV7-9	CASSRGDSSYNEQFF
TRBJ1-3	TRBV5-1	CASSLTGNTIYF
TRBJ1-2	TRBV27	CASSFRRGDGYTF
TRBJ2-7	TRBV11-2	CASSLGGQGVPYEQYF
TRBJ2-7	TRBV7-3	CASSSGQKHEQYF
TRBJ1-5	TRBV6-5	CASSSWGVDQPQHF
TRBJ2-5	TRBV2	CASSEWTRLAVQETQYF
TRBJ2-7	TRBV6-1	CASSELTARSGEQYF
TRBJ2-1	TRBV25-1	CASSPHRGLSNEQFF
TRBJ2-3	TRBV7-7	CASSFGSLSTDTQYF
TRBJ2-3	TRBV5-1	CASSLDRTSTDTQYF
TRBJ2-7	TRBV18	CASSHLAGEGMQYF
TRBJ2-1	TRBV30	CAWSSRGRSAYNEQFF
TRBJ2-3	TRBV5-4	CASRRQGSDTQYF
TRBJ2-7	TRBV5-4	CASRGQGTRNEQYF
TRBJ2-7	TRBV29-1	CSVEGTGGYEQYF
TRBJ2-7	TRBV5-1	CASSLGASGTSYEQYF
TRBJ2-7	TRBV28	CASSFAAGGPVSYEQYF
TRBJ2-5	TRBV5-4	CASSRQRQETQYF
TRBJ2-2	TRBV15	CATSRVTSGRTGELFF
TRBJ2-7	TRBV5-1	CASSSPTAYEQYF
TRBJ2-1	TRBV11-2	CASSAGPGKIIAGEQFF
TRBJ1-4	TRBV5-1	CASSFSSGGGSEKLFF
TRBJ2-7	TRBV6-5	CASSYAAGVYEQYF
TRBJ2-7	TRBV19	CASSSLAGAPEQYF
TRBJ2-3	TRBV6-6	CASSYSLRADTQYF
TRBJ2-7	TRBV9	CASSVDPTVYSYEQYF
TRBJ1-4	TRBV10-1	CASSRGIGEKLFF
TRBJ2-7	TRBV6-1	CASIITGVYEQYF
TRBJ2-1	TRBV2	CASSWGTSGIYEQFF
TRBJ2-3	TRBV18	CASSTWGSTDTQYF
TRBJ2-1	TRBV5-5	CASSLGDRNNEQFF
TRBJ2-2	TRBV11-3	CASSSGLAGTRLGNTGELFF
TRBJ1-2	TRBV18	CASSPGQGNGYTF
TRBJ2-5	TRBV7-2	CASSRRGWGMETQYF
TRBJ1-5	TRBV2	CASRDGHTSNQPQHF
TRBJ1-1	TRBV28	CASRSGTLVVGFF